The rows below give T cell receptor beta chains drawn from one sample of a study of blood T cell repertoires in COVID-19. TCRdb's copy holds only in-frame clones and misses some; the assay was immunoSEQ multiplex PCR. The data contain tens of thousands of clones, around 90% of them singletons. Sequenced: peripheral blood. These receptors all come from a man over 45 with acute or convalescent COVID-19. The conserved cysteine and the conserved F or W are not part of the CDR3 here. Fields, in order: D gene, J gene, CDR3 length, V gene, CDR3 protein. D genes are given only for firm matches.

TRBD1 | TRBJ1-1 | 12 | TRBV14 | ASSLGQGATEAF
- | TRBJ1-5 | 10 | TRBV10-3 | AISDSSQPQH
- | TRBJ2-4 | 9 | TRBV5-6 | ASSLHNIQY
- | TRBJ2-2 | 15 | TRBV5-4 | ASSVGTPSMGTGELF
TRBD1 | TRBJ1-5 | 17 | TRBV19 | ASSRGTGTGKYSNQPQH
- | TRBJ1-1 | 15 | TRBV9 | ASSVDSTGSSNTEAF
- | TRBJ2-3 | 12 | TRBV10-1 | ASSESMGSFTQY
TRBD1 | TRBJ1-2 | 10 | TRBV30 | AWSQGAEGYT
- | TRBJ1-6 | 12 | TRBV9 | ASSPTTANSPLH
TRBD1 | TRBJ2-3 | 12 | TRBV18 | ASSPGTGIDTQY
- | TRBJ2-5 | 12 | TRBV27 | ASSLGGALGTQY
- | TRBJ1-1 | 13 | TRBV6-5 | ASSYSISRGGEAF
TRBD1 | TRBJ2-1 | 14 | TRBV6-6 | ASRTIMGQPYNEQF
TRBD2 | TRBJ2-7 | 15 | TRBV4-1 | ASSQDGARTSGLEQY
- | TRBJ2-1 | 14 | TRBV11-2 | ASSLDQGIWSNEQF